The 24 T cell receptor beta chains below all came from one sample that was sequenced in a study of T cells in tumors after PD-1 blockade. Here immunoSEQ multiplex PCR was the method, and the copy in TCRdb shows in-frame clones only, minus some. The data hold about 14,000 clones, with roughly four fifths observed a single time. This sample comprised PBMCs, obtained after anti-PD-1 treatment. The receptor set was obtained from a human donor with basal cell carcinoma.

CDR3 nucleotide sequence: TGTGCCAGCAGTCAACCGACAGATTCGGACGTCCTGACTTTC. Translation: CASSQPTDSDVLTF. This chain links TRBV28 with TRBJ2-6, with a possible D match to TRBD1 (5 bases). The V end was cut by 5 bases, the J end by 11 bases, with 16 bases between. Germline CDR1 reads MDHEN; CDR2 reads SYDVKM. There are 14 residues in the CDR3.

The genes are TRBV28 and TRBJ1-4, with 10 bases that match TRBD1. Trimming removed 7 bases from V and 7 bases from J; junction bases left unmatched: 9. Germline CDR1 reads MDHEN; CDR2 reads SYDVKM. The CDR3 runs 15 residues. This CDR3 is CASKTPGQGTEKLFF. DNA for the CDR3: TGTGCCAGCAAAACCCCGGGACAGGGGACTGAAAAACTGTTTTTT.

This chain connects TRBV20-1 to TRBJ1-1, with 7 nucleotides matching TRBD1. In germline, CDR1 is DFQATT, CDR2 SNEGSKA (reference sequence). The V segment lost 3 bases and the J segment 0 bases; nucleotides outside the gene matches: 7. The CDR3 loop spans 15 amino acids. As DNA, the CDR3 is TGCAGTGCTAGTCGACAGGGTTTAATGAACACTGAAGCTTTCTTT. This codes for CSASRQGLMNTEAFF.

CDR3 bases: TGTGCCAGCAGCTACCCGTTAGCGGGAGTGGATACGCAGTATTTT. Its translation is CASSYPLAGVDTQYF. This chain connects TRBV3-1 (or the pseudogene TRBV3-2) to TRBJ2-3, with 9 bases aligning to TRBD2. V trimming: 5 bases; J trimming: 6 bases; junction bases outside the gene matches: 9. The CDR3 length is 15 residues. Germline values: CDR1 LGHDT, CDR2 YNNKEL (reference sequence).

This chain links TRBV12-3 or TRBV12-4 with TRBJ2-3, with D maybe TRBD1 (6 bases). This CDR3 has 12 residues. Trimming took off 5 bases at V and 4 bases at J, with 7 bases between the two ends. CDR3 protein: CASSQGSDTQYF. The CDR3 bases are TGTGCCAGCAGTCAGGGGTCAGATACGCAGTATTTT.

This clone was seen once. This chain uses TRBV5-1 with TRBJ1-1; D is uncertain. Germline V gene sequence: CDR1 SGHRS, CDR2 YFSETQ. The CDR3 sequence is 13 residues long. Trimming left V 4 bases short and J 5 bases short, with 12 bases between. CDR3 bases: TGCGCCAGCAGCCGAGGTGACGTGACTGAAGCTTTCTTT. Translation gives CASSRGDVTEAFF.

This rearrangement joins TRBV5-5 to TRBJ2-5, with D maybe TRBD2 (5 bases). Germline CDR1 is SGHKS and CDR2 is YYEKEE (reference sequence). Trimming took off 4 bases at V and 1 base at J, with 17 bases between the two ends. The CDR3 runs to 16 residues. CDR3 loop: CASSVGGLPTQETQYF. Written as DNA, the CDR3 is TGTGCCAGCAGCGTAGGCGGACTCCCGACCCAAGAGACCCAGTACTTC. The full variable domain, rest sourced from reference TRBV5-5 and TRBJ2-5, is DAGVTQSPTHLIKTRGQQVTLRCSPISGHKSVSWYQQVLGQGPQFIFQYYEKEERGRGNFPDRFSARQFPNYSSELNVNALLLGDSALYLCASSVGGLPTQETQYFGPGTRLLVL.

This chain joins TRBV12-3 or TRBV12-4 and TRBJ2-7; D is uncertain. The length of the CDR3 is 13 residues. The germline V and J ends were trimmed by 5 bases and 5 bases, with 13 bases remaining between them. CDR3 sequence (DNA): TGTGCCAGCAGTCTATTCACCCATAACGAGCAGTACTTC. Residues: CASSLFTHNEQYF.

This sequence joins TRBV5-1 and TRBJ1-4, with 8 bases that match TRBD1. The CDR3 extends over 15 amino acids. Trimming at V came to 4 bases and at J to 8 bases, leaving 10 bases not matched to a gene. Germline lookup yields CDR1 SGHRS and CDR2 YFSETQ. The CDR3 loop reads CASSVPPGGAEKLFF. CDR3 DNA sequence: TGCGCCAGCAGCGTGCCGCCAGGGGGCGCCGAAAAACTGTTTTTT.

The rearrangement links TRBV2 to TRBJ2-7; 7 bases are a match to TRBD1. V gave up 1 base and J gave up 5 bases; unmatched junction bases: 11. CDR1 and CDR2 (germline): SNHLY, FYNNEI. CDR3 length equals 16 residues. CDR3 amino acids: CASSEELGGERDEQYF. CDR3 DNA: TGTGCCAGCAGTGAAGAGTTAGGGGGCGAAAGGGACGAGCAGTACTTC.

The rearrangement uses TRBV7-7 and TRBJ2-3; 9 positions agree with TRBD2. Germline V gene lookup returns CDR1 SSHAT and CDR2 FNYEAQ (reference sequence). The CDR3 consists of 15 residues. The V and J ends lost 4 bases and 4 bases, in that order; junction bases with no gene match: 6. The CDR3 nucleotides read TGTGCCAGCAGCTCCGGGACTAGCTTCGCAGATACGCAGTATTTT. As protein: CASSSGTSFADTQYF.

The CDR3 is CASSLIGGTDTQYF. CDR3 DNA: TGTGCCAGCAGCTTGATAGGGGGCACAGATACGCAGTATTTT. The rearrangement uses TRBV5-4 and TRBJ2-3, with TRBD1 as a possible D gene (5 bases). This CDR3 is built from 14 residues. CDR1 SGHNT and CDR2 YYREEE come from the germline V gene (reference sequence). V was cut by 1 base and J by 1 base, with 7 bases left in between.

This clone was counted a few times. This chain connects TRBV14 to TRBJ1-1; no reliable D call. This CDR3 contains 11 residues. Germline CDR1 is SGHDN and CDR2 is FVKESK. The germline V and J ends were trimmed by 1 base and 7 bases, with 4 bases remaining between them. The CDR3 protein is CASSQAGEAFF. CDR3 DNA: TGTGCCAGCAGCCAAGCGGGTGAAGCTTTCTTT.

The chain links TRBV6-1 to TRBJ1-2; the D gene is possibly TRBD1 (6 bases). Germline V gives CDR1 MNHNS, CDR2 SASEGT. The germline V and J ends were trimmed by 1 base and 4 bases, with 13 bases remaining between them. This CDR3 is 15 amino acids long. The CDR3 is CASSEEFRGSYGYTF. The CDR3 DNA reads as TGTGCCAGCAGTGAAGAGTTCAGGGGTAGCTATGGCTACACCTTC.

The rearrangement joins TRBV5-4 to TRBJ1-6, with 10 bases matching TRBD1. With 4 bases clipped from V and 0 bases from J, the junction kept 10 bases outside the gene matches. This CDR3 is built from 19 residues. Germline V CDR1 and CDR2: SGHNT, YYREEE (reference sequence). The CDR3 nucleotides are TGTGCCAGCAGCAGACTCAATAGACAGGGGGCCTCCTATAATTCACCCCTCCACTTT. Protein product: CASSRLNRQGASYNSPLHF.

The genes are TRBV5-1 and TRBJ1-2; D uncertain. CDR3 length equals 14 residues. Between the trimmed V and J ends, which lost 4 bases and 5 bases, there was a span of 15 bases. Per germline, CDR1 SGHRS and CDR2 YFSETQ. The CDR3 DNA is TGCGCCAGCAGCGCTGAACGGGCCCTTTATGGCTACACCTTC. Translating it yields CASSAERALYGYTF.

The chain employs TRBV4-1 and TRBJ2-4; D gene ambiguous. Germline V gene lookup returns CDR1 MGHRA and CDR2 YSYEKL. With 4 bases removed from V and 2 bases from J, the gap between germline ends came to 12 bases. This CDR3 comprises 15 residues. CDR3 in DNA: TGCGCCAGCAGCCCCCCAACGGGTACCAAAAACATTCAGTACTTC. This gives the protein CASSPPTGTKNIQYF.

This clone was recorded once. The genes are TRBV20-1 and TRBJ1-1; D unresolved. The V gene lost 6 bases and the J gene lost 1 base, with 6 bases spanning the gap. The CDR3 spans 11 residues. The V gene's germline CDR1 is DFQATT and CDR2 SNEGSKA (reference sequence). The CDR3 DNA follows: TGCAGTGCGGGGTCGAACACTGAAGCTTTCTTT. Amino acids: CSAGSNTEAFF.

This clone was seen only a few times. The chain combines TRBV5-5 with TRBJ1-2; D remains ambiguous. Trimming left V 2 bases short and J 1 base short, with 9 bases between. The CDR3 spans 14 residues. Germline V gene sequence: CDR1 SGHKS, CDR2 YYEKEE (reference sequence). CDR3 DNA: TGTGCCAGCAGCTTAGACAAGGGTAACTATGGCTACACCTTC. It encodes CASSLDKGNYGYTF.

The chain employs TRBV18 and TRBJ2-7; no definite D call. Trimming cost V 6 bases and J 2 bases, with 14 bases left between them. The CDR3 loop spans 14 amino acids. The germline V gene encodes CDR1 KGHSH and CDR2 LQKENI. In DNA form, the CDR3 reads TGTGCCAGCTCTCTCGAGACACCCCCCTACGAGCAGTACTTC. This encodes CASSLETPPYEQYF.

CDR3 in DNA: TGTGCCAGCAGCTTATTTTGGGCTAGCGGGAGCGAGACCCAGTACTTC. Encoded protein: CASSLFWASGSETQYF. This sequence joins TRBV7-2 and TRBJ2-5; 10 bases map to TRBD2. Trimming removed 2 bases from V and 5 bases from J; junction bases left unmatched: 8. The CDR3 is 16 amino acids. Germline CDR1 reads SGHTA; CDR2 reads FQGNSA.

The CDR3 sequence is CASSGTSRMETQYF. The CDR3 DNA reads TGTGCCAGCAGCGGAACTAGCCGAATGGAGACCCAGTACTTC. The genes are TRBV9 and TRBJ2-5; D is perhaps TRBD2 (6 bases). This CDR3 spans 14 amino acids. CDR1 and CDR2 (germline): SGDLS, YYNGEE. The V gene lost 3 bases and the J gene lost 5 bases, with 14 bases spanning the gap.

This chain links TRBV29-1 with TRBJ2-7; D not resolved. Germline CDR1 and CDR2: SQVTM and ANQGSEA. This CDR3 contains 12 residues. V lost 6 bases and J 0 bases, leaving 9 bases between the germline ends. For the CDR3, the DNA is TGCAGCGTCGTACGGTCCTCCTACGAGCAGTACTTC. Protein product: CSVVRSSYEQYF.

This chain links TRBV18 with TRBJ2-5, with TRBD1 as a possible D gene (5 bases). This CDR3 is built from 15 residues. Germline assignment: CDR1 KGHSH and CDR2 LQKENI. The V end lost 0 bases, the J end lost 1 base, and 9 bases lay between the germline ends. CDR3 in amino acids: CASSPPKGIQETQYF. CDR3 nucleotides: TGTGCCAGCTCACCACCGAAGGGGATCCAAGAGACCCAGTACTTC. The variable domain in full, with the rest retrieved from reference TRBV18 and TRBJ2-5, is NAGVMQNPRHLVRRRGQEARLRCSPMKGHSHVYWYRQLPEEGLKFMVYLQKENIIDESGMPKERFSAEFPKEGPSILRIQQVVRGDSAAYFCASSPPKGIQETQYFGPGTRLLVL.